This T cell receptor (beta chain) is drawn from a study of graft-versus-host responses after intestinal transplantation. Sequencing used immunoSEQ multiplex PCR; TCRdb keeps in-frame clones, though not all of them. The table records approximately 37,000 clones, roughly 91% of them present only once. The length of the CDR3 is 14 residues. The V gene lost 4 bases and the J gene lost 6 bases, with 17 bases spanning the gap. Germline assignment: CDR1 SGHNT and CDR2 YYREEE (reference sequence). The sample consisted of PBMCs, taken around 280 days after transplant. The TCR was taken from a human patient who received an intestinal transplant, so some T cells may come from the graft donor. The chain has TRBV5-4 and TRBJ2-7; D assignment may be TRBD1 or TRBD2 (5 bases each). CDR3 sequence: CASSPWDGNAEQYF. CDR3 bases: TGTGCCAGCAGCCCCTGGGACGGTAATGCCGAGCAGTACTTC.